This T cell receptor (beta chain) stems from a study of cytomegalovirus exposure and HLA in healthy donors. Background on the study: Of the donors genotyped, approximately 400 in all, 65% to 90% fell in the Caucasian-associated ancestry cluster. Study-wide results and limits: A later analysis reportedly found fewer N-insertions in an Asian-associated ancestry cluster than the roughly 670-donor mean. In a later analysis, roughly 17,000 TCR beta sequences were associated with HLA alleles at 0.05 false discovery rate.

The PCR made use of 60 Vbeta and 13 Jbeta primers. Method: immunoSEQ multiplex PCR; TCRdb's copy keeps in-frame clones and lacks some. The sample consists of 35,000 to 55,000 clones, more than 45% of them appearing once. Concerning this clone itself: Antigen specificity is unknown. This sample also contains other DNA sequences that code for the same CDR3.

The CDR3 is 14 amino acids. Germline assignment: CDR1 MDHEN and CDR2 SYDVKM. J lost 3 bases, V lost 2 bases, and 3 bases had no gene match. The chain links TRBV28 to TRBJ2-7; 8 bases map to TRBD1. The TCR sequence derives from a man in his sixties in good health and CMV-seronegative. Sequencing input: PBMCs. CDR3 sequence (DNA): TGTGCCAGCAGTTTACGAACAGGGGGCTACGAGCAGTACTTC. Translating gives CASSLRTGGYEQYF.